This entry describes one T cell receptor (beta chain). The junction does not match germline at one end; this may be a read error. This sample was included in a study of cytomegalovirus exposure and HLA in healthy donors. This CDR3 contains 13 residues. The germline CDR1 and CDR2 sequences are SEHNR and FQNEAQ (reference sequence). PCR used 60 Vbeta primers and 13 Jbeta primers. Some clones are missing from TCRdb's copy, which holds only in-frame ones; the method was immunoSEQ multiplex PCR. The repertoire holds 150,000 to 200,000 clones, 81% seen once, with approximately 3.6% in the top ten. The chain carries TRBV7-9 and TRBJ2-3; 10 positions agree with TRBD1. This sequence originates from a man between 35 and 55 years old in good health and CMV-seropositive. Material for sequencing was PBMCs. For the CDR3, the DNA is TGTTCCAGCAGCTCCGACAGGGGGCATACGCAGTATTTT. This codes for CSSSSDRGHTQYF.